This entry describes one T cell receptor (beta chain). This CDR3 region has 15 residues. Per germline, CDR1 MNHEY and CDR2 SVGEGT. V was shortened by 0 bases and J by 6 bases, with 14 bases between the two germline ends. The data belong to a study of blood T cell repertoires in COVID-19. The method was immunoSEQ multiplex PCR; TCRdb's version includes in-frame clones alone and lacks a portion of them. The sample yields about 58,000 clones, about 85% seen once. The sequence was collected from a man aged 40-55 years with active COVID-19. The sequencing sample was made of peripheral blood. The gene calls are TRBV6-2 or TRBV6-3 and TRBJ2-5; D gene uncertain. Written as DNA, the CDR3 is TGTGCCAGCAGTTACTCGAGGTCCGGGTCGCAGACCCAGTACTTC. Its protein product is CASSYSRSGSQTQYF.